Reported below is one T cell receptor beta chain. This entry is derived from a study of shared clonotypes between healthy human individuals. Profiled with immunoSEQ multiplex PCR; TCRdb holds only in-frame clones, not every one. The profile covers about 2.2 million clones, with 90% to 95% appearing a single time and around 1.7% taken by the ten largest. Naive CD8 cells, CD45RO-negative and positively selected for CCR7, excluded terminally differentiated effector memory CD45RA+ cells. Trimming removed 2 bases from V and 0 bases from J; junction bases left unmatched: 5. CDR3 length: 16 residues. CDR1 MNHEY and CDR2 SVGAGI come from the germline V gene.

This receptor was taken from a man younger than 35 in good health. Some clones in this sample may be carry-over from other donors' samples. Sequencing was done on a sample of naive CD8+ T cells from PBMCs. The V gene is TRBV6-5, the J gene TRBJ2-3; 7 nucleotides line up with TRBD2. This CDR3 reads CASSYRLARSTDTQYF. In nucleotides, the CDR3 is TGTGCCAGCAGTTACAGACTAGCCCGCAGCACAGATACGCAGTATTTT.